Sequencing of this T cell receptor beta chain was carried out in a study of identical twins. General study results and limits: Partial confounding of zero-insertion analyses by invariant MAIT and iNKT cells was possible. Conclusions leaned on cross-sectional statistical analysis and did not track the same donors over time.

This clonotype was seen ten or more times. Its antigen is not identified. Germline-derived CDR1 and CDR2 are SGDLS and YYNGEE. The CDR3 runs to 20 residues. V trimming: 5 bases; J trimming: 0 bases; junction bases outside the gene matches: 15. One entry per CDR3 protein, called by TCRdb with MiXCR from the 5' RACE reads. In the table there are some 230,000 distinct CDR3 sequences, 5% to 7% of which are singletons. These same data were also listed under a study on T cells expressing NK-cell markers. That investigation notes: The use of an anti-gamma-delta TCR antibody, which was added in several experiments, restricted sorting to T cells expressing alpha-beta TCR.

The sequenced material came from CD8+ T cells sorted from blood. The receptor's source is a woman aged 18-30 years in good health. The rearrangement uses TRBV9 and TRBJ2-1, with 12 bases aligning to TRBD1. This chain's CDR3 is CASSAPGQGASRGSYNEQFF. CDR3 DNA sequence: TGTGCCAGCAGTGCACCGGGACAGGGGGCCTCGAGGGGCTCCTACAATGAGCAGTTCTTC.